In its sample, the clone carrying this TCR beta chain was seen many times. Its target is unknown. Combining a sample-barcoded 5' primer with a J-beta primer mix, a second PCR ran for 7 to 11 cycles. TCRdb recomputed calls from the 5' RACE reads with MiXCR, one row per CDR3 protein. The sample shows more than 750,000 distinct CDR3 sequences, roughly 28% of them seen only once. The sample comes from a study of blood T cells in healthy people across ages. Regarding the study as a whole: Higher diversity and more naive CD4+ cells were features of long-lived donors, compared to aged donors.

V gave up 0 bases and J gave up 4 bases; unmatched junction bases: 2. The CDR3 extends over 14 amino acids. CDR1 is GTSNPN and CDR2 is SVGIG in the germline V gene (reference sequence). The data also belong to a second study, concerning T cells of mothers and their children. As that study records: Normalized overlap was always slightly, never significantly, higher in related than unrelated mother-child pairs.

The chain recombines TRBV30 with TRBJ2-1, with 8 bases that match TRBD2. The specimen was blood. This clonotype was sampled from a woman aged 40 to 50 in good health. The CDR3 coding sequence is TGTGCCTGGAGTGTACTAGCGGCTTACAATGAGCAGTTCTTC. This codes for CAWSVLAAYNEQFF.